This is a list of T cell receptor beta chains from one sample in a study of metastatic and nonmetastatic thyroid tumors. TCRdb re-clonotyped the PCR reads through MiXCR. The repertoire includes more than 20,000 clones, 10% to 15% of them detected once, and nearly 5% sits in the top ten. The material sequenced was blood. These receptors came from a female donor with papillary thyroid cancer or a benign thyroid nodule (not recorded which). Some clones in this sample may be carry-over from other donors' samples. Both conserved end residues are trimmed from each CDR3. Not all rows give a size; the values are once, few, many and, for expanded clones, a class.

j_gene: TRBJ2-7
abundance: many
v_gene: TRBV10-2
CDR3aa: ASSPWTLSGHEQY

j_gene: TRBJ2-2
abundance: .
v_gene: TRBV7-2
CDR3aa: ASSFPGLAVELF

j_gene: TRBJ2-5
abundance: medium-sized
v_gene: TRBV11-3
CDR3aa: ASSLDYGTQY

j_gene: TRBJ1-5
abundance: .
v_gene: TRBV4-1
CDR3aa: ASSQVLNQPQH

j_gene: TRBJ2-1
abundance: many
v_gene: TRBV2
CDR3aa: ASGRDYNEQF

j_gene: TRBJ2-1
abundance: many
v_gene: TRBV18
CDR3aa: ASSPGAGSYNEQF

j_gene: TRBJ2-7
abundance: medium-sized
v_gene: TRBV28
CDR3aa: ASTDWGGPTYEQY

j_gene: TRBJ2-7
abundance: .
v_gene: TRBV6-1
CDR3aa: AWCYGTSGTYEQY

j_gene: TRBJ2-1
abundance: large
v_gene: TRBV9
CDR3aa: ASSVEYGRDNEQF

j_gene: TRBJ1-2
abundance: many
v_gene: TRBV5-4
CDR3aa: ASSLVTGGVGYT

j_gene: TRBJ1-1
abundance: many
v_gene: TRBV19
CDR3aa: ASSMISRAGGGDTEAF

j_gene: TRBJ2-1
abundance: many
v_gene: TRBV20-1
CDR3aa: SARYRRGSYNEQF

j_gene: TRBJ1-5
abundance: few
v_gene: TRBV27
CDR3aa: SSSFMANQPRH

j_gene: TRBJ1-5
abundance: many
v_gene: TRBV9
CDR3aa: ASSASGGRAQPQH

j_gene: TRBJ2-1
abundance: many
v_gene: TRBV4-1
CDR3aa: ASSRLLAGGYNEQF

j_gene: TRBJ2-2
abundance: many
v_gene: TRBV4-2
CDR3aa: ASSQYNTGELF

j_gene: TRBJ1-4
abundance: many
v_gene: TRBV4-1
CDR3aa: ASSQEGTRGATNEKLF

j_gene: TRBJ2-7
abundance: many
v_gene: TRBV7-2
CDR3aa: ASSRLASGGTYEQY

j_gene: TRBJ2-2
abundance: many
v_gene: TRBV9
CDR3aa: ASSVGLAGVGDTGELF

j_gene: TRBJ2-2
abundance: many
v_gene: TRBV27
CDR3aa: ASSLIDNTGELF

j_gene: TRBJ2-1
abundance: many
v_gene: TRBV6-1
CDR3aa: ASSTLAGAIRNEQF

j_gene: TRBJ2-3
abundance: .
v_gene: TRBV20-1
CDR3aa: SALPLSTDTQY

j_gene: TRBJ2-7
abundance: many
v_gene: TRBV11-2
CDR3aa: ASSSRGLETYEQY

j_gene: TRBJ2-2
abundance: many
v_gene: TRBV19
CDR3aa: ASSMVKGYTGELF

j_gene: TRBJ1-1
abundance: many
v_gene: TRBV10-3
CDR3aa: AISETANTEAF

j_gene: TRBJ2-7
abundance: many
v_gene: TRBV6-2/TRBV6-3
CDR3aa: ASSWTGGPYEQY

j_gene: TRBJ1-2
abundance: many
v_gene: TRBV27
CDR3aa: ASSFLGRAGGYT

j_gene: TRBJ2-2
abundance: many
v_gene: TRBV6-1
CDR3aa: ASRPRGSGSDTGELF

j_gene: TRBJ1-1
abundance: many
v_gene: TRBV28
CDR3aa: ASTRGRLNTEAF

j_gene: TRBJ1-1
abundance: many
v_gene: TRBV7-9
CDR3aa: ASSLGRGRSTEAF

j_gene: TRBJ2-1
abundance: many
v_gene: TRBV28
CDR3aa: ATATRGPLSYNEQF

j_gene: TRBJ2-1
abundance: many
v_gene: TRBV2
CDR3aa: ASRDLDYLSSYNEQF

j_gene: TRBJ2-3
abundance: many
v_gene: TRBV28
CDR3aa: ASSFIGSVRDTQY

j_gene: TRBJ2-1
abundance: few
v_gene: TRBV27
CDR3aa: AIIFPAEEQF

j_gene: TRBJ2-1
abundance: many
v_gene: TRBV6-2/TRBV6-3
CDR3aa: ASSYEGLVVWDEQF

j_gene: TRBJ2-7
abundance: many
v_gene: TRBV27
CDR3aa: ASSYRQSSYEQY

j_gene: TRBJ2-5
abundance: .
v_gene: TRBV27
CDR3aa: ASSSSPMSIGETQY

j_gene: TRBJ1-2
abundance: .
v_gene: TRBV20-1
CDR3aa: SAREAGKSYGYT

j_gene: TRBJ1-5
abundance: medium-sized
v_gene: TRBV11-2
CDR3aa: ASSLLPDVYQPQH

j_gene: TRBJ2-7
abundance: many
v_gene: TRBV7-9
CDR3aa: ASCRALDSEDPY

j_gene: TRBJ1-2
abundance: medium-sized
v_gene: TRBV5-1
CDR3aa: ASSSTVDGYT

j_gene: TRBJ2-7
abundance: medium-sized
v_gene: TRBV30
CDR3aa: AWSKGTHEQY

j_gene: TRBJ2-5
abundance: many
v_gene: TRBV30
CDR3aa: AGGRGETQY

j_gene: TRBJ2-3
abundance: many
v_gene: TRBV19
CDR3aa: ASSRREGHTDTQY

j_gene: TRBJ2-7
abundance: many
v_gene: TRBV6-1
CDR3aa: ASSPTSGNEQY

j_gene: TRBJ1-3
abundance: few
v_gene: TRBV5-6
CDR3aa: VSSLSGISGNTIY

j_gene: TRBJ2-1
abundance: many
v_gene: TRBV6-1
CDR3aa: ASLGGAYNEQF

j_gene: TRBJ1-2
abundance: .
v_gene: TRBV6-1
CDR3aa: ASSQGLYGYT

j_gene: TRBJ1-3
abundance: .
v_gene: TRBV5-1
CDR3aa: ASSPYRGASGNTIY

j_gene: TRBJ2-1
abundance: .
v_gene: TRBV3-1
CDR3aa: ASSALAAGPRNEQF

j_gene: TRBJ1-3
abundance: many
v_gene: TRBV6-1
CDR3aa: ASRQGLEGGNTIY

j_gene: TRBJ1-1
abundance: many
v_gene: TRBV11-3
CDR3aa: ASSLEAGGYLMNTEAF